This T cell receptor (beta chain) was found in a study of memory CD4+ T cells and cytomegalovirus serostatus. Overall study context: Healthy Belgian adult donors included nine or ten CMV-positive and some 24 CMV-negative people. Study-level findings and limits: Median bootstrapped AUC for CMV status was just over 0.94 originally, about 0.9 US-trained. About 40% of the roughly 160 known CMV-associated TCRbeta sequences appeared in CD4+ memory.

In regard to this clone: Its antigen is undetermined.

The protocol was immunoSEQ multiplex PCR, while the TCRdb copy is restricted to in-frame clones and leaves out a portion. The sample has about 60,000 clones, more than 70% seen once. Single viable CD3+CD4+CD8-CD45RO+ cells were sorted as the memory CD4+ T cells. Sequencing was done on a sample of memory CD4+ T cells from blood. The receptor was derived from an adult in good health and CMV-seronegative. Some clones in this sample may be carry-over from other donors' samples.

The CDR3: CATSIGPGNTIYF. In DNA form, the CDR3 reads TGTGCCACCTCTATAGGACCAGGAAACACCATATATTTT. The chain has TRBV15 and TRBJ1-3; D is uncertain. The V and J ends lost 8 bases and 4 bases respectively, with 12 bases between them. The CDR3 sequence is 13 residues long. Germline lookup yields CDR1 LNHNV and CDR2 YYDKDF (reference sequence).